The 12 T cell receptor beta chains below come from one sample, sequenced in a study of cytomegalovirus exposure and HLA in healthy donors. Primers included in the PCR were 60 Vbeta and 13 Jbeta primers. This table comes from immunoSEQ multiplex PCR, and its TCRdb copy is limited to in-frame clones, with some not included. The table records approximately 140,000 clones, roughly 62% of them present only once. Sequenced material: PBMCs. These TCRs come from a male donor in good health and CMV-seronegative.

This clone was seen a few times. The gene calls are TRBV4-1 and TRBJ2-7, with 7 nucleotides matching TRBD1. V was clipped by 4 bases and J by 3 bases; unmatched bases: 12. This CDR3 region has 16 residues. Germline values: CDR1 MGHRA, CDR2 YSYEKL. The CDR3 DNA reads TGCGCCAGCAGCCTAACGTTTGGGACAGAAGTCTACGAGCAGTACTTC. The encoded protein is CASSLTFGTEVYEQYF.

V gene TRBV9 combines with J gene TRBJ1-1; 7 positions agree with TRBD1. The germline V gene has CDR1 SGDLS and CDR2 YYNGEE. CDR3 length: 14 residues. Unmatched junction bases numbered 0, after V lost 0 bases and J lost 1 base. This chain's CDR3 is CASSVEGANTEAFF. In nucleotides, the CDR3 is TGTGCCAGCAGCGTAGAGGGGGCGAACACTGAAGCTTTCTTT. The full variable domain, completed using reference TRBV9 and TRBJ1-1, is DSGVTQTPKHLITATGQRVTLRCSPRSGDLSVYWYQQSLDQGLQFLIQYYNGEERAKGNILERFSAQQFPDLHSELNLSSLELGDSALYFCASSVEGANTEAFFGQGTRLTVV.

This clone was seen a few times. The chain links TRBV2 to TRBJ1-1; D unclear. The CDR3 spans 12 residues. Germline CDR1 and CDR2: SNHLY and FYNNEI. V was shortened by 5 bases and J by 8 bases, with 12 bases between the two germline ends. CDR3 residues: CASSPLGGEAFF. The CDR3 region has the DNA TGTGCCAGCAGTCCTCTCGGCGGAGAAGCTTTCTTT.

This clone was observed once. The V gene is TRBV6-6, the J gene TRBJ2-5; 7 bases line up with TRBD1. The J call is doubtful: the DNA matches TRBJ2-7 better. Looked up from germline, CDR1 is MNHNY and CDR2 is SVGAGI (reference sequence). This CDR3 comprises 14 residues. CDR3 nucleotides: TGTGCCAGCAGCGGACAGGCGAGCTCCTACGAGCAGTACTTC. Encoded protein: CASSGQASSYEQYF.

This clone was detected only once. In DNA, the CDR3 is TGCGCCAGCAGCCAAGATCATACTAGCGGTACCACAGATACGCAGTATTTT. Protein: CASSQDHTSGTTDTQYF. V and J are TRBV4-1 and TRBJ2-3; the match to TRBD2 covers 8 bases. Germline trimming cut 0 bases from V and 2 bases from J; bases unmatched to any gene: 7. The CDR3 extends over 17 amino acids. Germline V lookup: CDR1 MGHRA, CDR2 YSYEKL.

V and J are TRBV5-1 and TRBJ2-2, with D unclear. Trimming took 4 bases from V and 0 from J, leaving 10 bases between them. The V gene's germline CDR1 is SGHRS and CDR2 YFSETQ. This CDR3 is built from 15 residues. The CDR3 DNA is TGCGCCAGCAGCGGGCCTGGAACGAACACCGGGGAGCTGTTTTTT. Translated: CASSGPGTNTGELFF.

The gene calls are TRBV2 and TRBJ1-2; D uncertain. V lost 6 bases and J 5 bases, leaving 13 bases between the germline ends. CDR1 SNHLY and CDR2 FYNNEI come from the germline V gene. The CDR3 length is 13 residues. The CDR3 coding sequence is TGTGCCAGCAGCCCCTCCTTGAGTTATGGCTACACCTTC. It yields the protein CASSPSLSYGYTF. Full variable domain (outside the CDR3, taken from reference TRBV2 and TRBJ1-2): EPEVTQTPSHQVTQMGQEVILRCVPISNHLYFYWYRQILGQKVEFLVSFYNNEISEKSEIFDDQFSVERPDGSNFTLKIRSTKLEDSAMYFCASSPSLSYGYTFGSGTRLTVV.

CDR3 loop: CASSQVQGSYEQYF. The CDR3 DNA is TGCGCCAGCAGCCAAGTACAGGGATCCTACGAGCAGTACTTC. The chain joins TRBV4-3 to TRBJ2-7; tentative D call: TRBD1 (6 bases). Germline CDR1 is LGHNA and CDR2 is YSLEER. The CDR3 is 14 residues long. V lost 1 base and J lost 1, with 8 bases in between.

The chain carries TRBV6-5 and TRBJ2-7; D gene unclear. CDR1 MNHEY and CDR2 SVGAGI come from the germline V gene. The CDR3 consists of 15 residues. V lost 1 base, J lost 0 bases, and 10 bases lay in between. CDR3 loop: CASSYLPEFSYEQYF. The CDR3 nucleotides are TGTGCCAGCAGTTACTTACCCGAGTTCTCCTACGAGCAGTACTTC.

CDR3 sequence reads: CATSRRLSTTGADTQYF. The CDR3 DNA reads as TGTGCCACCAGCAGACGCCTTTCTACCACAGGGGCAGATACGCAGTATTTT. The chain combines TRBV15 with TRBJ2-3; TRBD1 aligns across 7 bases. V shed 2 bases, J shed 4 bases, and the junction held 12 bases outside the gene matches. CDR3 size: 17 residues. Germline values: CDR1 LNHNV, CDR2 YYDKDF (reference sequence).

There are a few counts of this clone. This chain connects TRBV10-3 to TRBJ1-6; TRBD1 aligns across 8 bases. The V gene end was trimmed by 8 bases and the J gene end by 9 bases; junction bases not matched to a gene: 3. This CDR3 contains 12 residues. CDR1 is ENHRY, CDR2 SYGVKD, per germline. In DNA form, the CDR3 reads TGTGCCATCGGACAGGGCGGTTCACCCCTCCACTTT. It is translated as CAIGQGGSPLHF.

This chain links TRBV5-6 with TRBJ1-5; perhaps TRBD1 as D (6 bases). The germline V gene has CDR1 SGHDT and CDR2 YYEEEE. This CDR3 region has 16 residues. Trimming cost V 3 bases and J 0 bases, with 13 bases left between them. The CDR3 sequence: CASSSFRGRSNQPQHF. The CDR3 nucleotides read TGTGCCAGCAGCTCCTTCAGGGGCCGTAGCAATCAGCCCCAGCATTTT.